These T cell receptor beta chains were read from a single sample in a study of OX40 agonist ivuxolimab in advanced cancers. Here immunoSEQ multiplex PCR was the method, and the copy in TCRdb shows in-frame clones only, minus some. The data show nearly 80,000 clones, around 94% seen once. This material consisted of CD4+ or CD8+ T cells sorted from blood, taken in a trial of the OX40 agonist ivuxolimab. The receptors were gathered from an adult with an advanced solid tumor such as melanoma, head and neck, liver or kidney cancer. The CDR3 runs from the conserved cysteine through the conserved F or W. D genes are given only for firm matches. A row's size may be missing; if present it is once, few, many or a size class.

.	TRBJ1-4	.	TRBV10-1	CATFPEKLFF
.	TRBJ2-7	.	TRBV7-6	CASSAQYEQYF
.	TRBJ1-1	.	TRBV28	CASSLFRAGPNTEAFF
.	TRBJ2-5	.	TRBV29-1	CSVDPPGAGETQYF
.	TRBJ1-1	.	TRBV19	CASSIVGGSHGGWNTEAFF
.	TRBJ1-1	.	TRBV13	CASISGSYPGAEAFF
.	TRBJ1-5	TRBD1	TRBV16	CASSYRGQDQPQHF
.	TRBJ2-7	TRBD2	TRBV19	CASSYLLAVEIYEQYF
few	TRBJ1-5	.	TRBV5-5	CASSLVQGSNQPQHF
.	TRBJ1-6	.	TRBV27	CASSRPGSPLHF
.	TRBJ1-1	.	TRBV4-1	CASSQEIIGSWTEAFF
.	TRBJ2-3	.	TRBV25-1	CASSGDTQYF
.	TRBJ2-1	TRBD1	TRBV7-3	CASSLTGTGGNEQFF
.	TRBJ2-7	TRBD1	TRBV5-1	CASSSVDRAAYEQYF
.	TRBJ2-2	TRBD2	TRBV9	CASSSPSSGAGELFF
.	TRBJ2-7	.	TRBV28	CASRPRVSSYEQYF
once	TRBJ1-1	.	TRBV5-4	CASSLGGEAFF
.	TRBJ1-4	.	TRBV6-5	CASATGASGELFF
.	TRBJ2-3	.	TRBV9	CASSGAGGDTQYF
.	TRBJ2-7	TRBD2	TRBV7-6	CASSSSGGASYEQYF
.	TRBJ2-3	.	TRBV6-5	CASSYLGSDTQYF
.	TRBJ2-2	.	TRBV4-2	CASSQDKDRNTGELFF
once	TRBJ2-7	TRBD2	TRBV14	CASRRGAENEQYF
once	TRBJ1-1	.	TRBV27	CASSLDTNTEAFF
.	TRBJ2-3	.	TRBV6-6	CASRSGLPGADTQYF
few	TRBJ2-7	.	TRBV7-6	CASSRDGGHEQYF
.	TRBJ2-1	.	TRBV21-1	CASSPGQQQFF
.	TRBJ2-3	.	TRBV14	CASSQDPLAGAFPDTQYF